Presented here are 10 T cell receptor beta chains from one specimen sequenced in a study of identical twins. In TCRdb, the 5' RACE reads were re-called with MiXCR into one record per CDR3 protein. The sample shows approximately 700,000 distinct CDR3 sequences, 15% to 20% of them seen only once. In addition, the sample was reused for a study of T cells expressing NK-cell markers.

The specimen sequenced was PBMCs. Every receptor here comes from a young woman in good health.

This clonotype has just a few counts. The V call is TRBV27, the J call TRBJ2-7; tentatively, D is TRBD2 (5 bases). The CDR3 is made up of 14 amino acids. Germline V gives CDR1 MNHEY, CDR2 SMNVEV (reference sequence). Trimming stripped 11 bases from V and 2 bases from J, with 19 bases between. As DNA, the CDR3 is TGTGCCGCAAGTGGGCGGCAGGAGGCCTACGAGCAGTACTTC. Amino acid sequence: CAASGRQEAYEQYF.

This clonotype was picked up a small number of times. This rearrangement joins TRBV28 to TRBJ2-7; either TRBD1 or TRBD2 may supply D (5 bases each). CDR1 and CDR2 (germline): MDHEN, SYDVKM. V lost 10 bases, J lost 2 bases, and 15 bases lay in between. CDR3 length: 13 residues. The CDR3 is CAIGRDGTYEQYF. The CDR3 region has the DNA TGTGCCATCGGCCGGGACGGCACCTACGAGCAGTACTTC.

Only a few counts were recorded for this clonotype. CDR3 bases: TGTGCCAGCAGTTTTAGGGCGGGGATCGGGAACACTGAAGCTTTCTTT. It codes for CASSFRAGIGNTEAFF. The chain has TRBV12-3 or TRBV12-4 and TRBJ1-1; D is undetermined. The CDR3 is made up of 16 amino acids. V lost 3 bases, J lost 1 base, and 15 bases lay in between.

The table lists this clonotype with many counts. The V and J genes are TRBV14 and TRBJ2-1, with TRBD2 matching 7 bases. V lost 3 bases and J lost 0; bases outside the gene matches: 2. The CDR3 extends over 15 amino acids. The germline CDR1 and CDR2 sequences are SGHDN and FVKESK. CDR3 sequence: CASSQGGSSYNEQFF. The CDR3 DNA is TGTGCCAGCAGCCAGGGGGGGAGCTCCTACAATGAGCAGTTCTTC.

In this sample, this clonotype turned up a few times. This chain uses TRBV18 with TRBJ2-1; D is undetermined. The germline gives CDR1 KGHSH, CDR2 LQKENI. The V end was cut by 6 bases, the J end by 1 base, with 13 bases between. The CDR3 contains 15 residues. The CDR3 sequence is CASSPQGFSYNEQFF. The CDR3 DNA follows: TGTGCCAGCTCCCCCCAAGGGTTTTCCTACAATGAGCAGTTCTTC.

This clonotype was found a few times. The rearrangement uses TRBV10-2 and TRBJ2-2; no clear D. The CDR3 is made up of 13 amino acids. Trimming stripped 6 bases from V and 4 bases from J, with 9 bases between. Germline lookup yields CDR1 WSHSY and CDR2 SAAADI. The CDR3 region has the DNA TGCGCCAGCAGAAAAAAGCTCACCGGGGAGCTGTTTTTT. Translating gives CASRKKLTGELFF.

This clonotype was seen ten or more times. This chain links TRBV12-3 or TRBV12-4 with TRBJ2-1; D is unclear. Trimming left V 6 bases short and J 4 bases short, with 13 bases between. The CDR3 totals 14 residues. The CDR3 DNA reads TGTGCCAGCAGGCCCCAGGCTGGATACAATGAGCAGTTCTTC. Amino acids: CASRPQAGYNEQFF.

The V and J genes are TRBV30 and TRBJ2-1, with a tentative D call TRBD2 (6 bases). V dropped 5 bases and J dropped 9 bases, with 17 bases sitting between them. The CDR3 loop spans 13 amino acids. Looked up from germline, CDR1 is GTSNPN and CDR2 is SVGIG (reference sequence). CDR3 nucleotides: TGTGCCTGGTCCCGGGACTCAAGGGGTGAGCAGTTCTTC. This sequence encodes CAWSRDSRGEQFF.

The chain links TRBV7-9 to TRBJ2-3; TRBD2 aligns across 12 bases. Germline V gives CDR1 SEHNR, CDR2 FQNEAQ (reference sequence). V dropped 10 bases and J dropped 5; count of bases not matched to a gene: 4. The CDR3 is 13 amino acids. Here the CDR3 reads CAIPGLAGDTQYF. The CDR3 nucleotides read TGTGCCATCCCGGGACTAGCGGGAGATACGCAGTATTTT.

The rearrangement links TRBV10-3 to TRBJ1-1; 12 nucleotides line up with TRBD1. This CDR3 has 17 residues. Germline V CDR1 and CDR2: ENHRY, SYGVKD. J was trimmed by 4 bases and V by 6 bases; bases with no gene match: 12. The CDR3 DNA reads TGTGCCATCAGCGGGGACAGGGGGCGAAGCAGATCCACTGAAGCTTTCTTT. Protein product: CAISGDRGRSRSTEAFF.